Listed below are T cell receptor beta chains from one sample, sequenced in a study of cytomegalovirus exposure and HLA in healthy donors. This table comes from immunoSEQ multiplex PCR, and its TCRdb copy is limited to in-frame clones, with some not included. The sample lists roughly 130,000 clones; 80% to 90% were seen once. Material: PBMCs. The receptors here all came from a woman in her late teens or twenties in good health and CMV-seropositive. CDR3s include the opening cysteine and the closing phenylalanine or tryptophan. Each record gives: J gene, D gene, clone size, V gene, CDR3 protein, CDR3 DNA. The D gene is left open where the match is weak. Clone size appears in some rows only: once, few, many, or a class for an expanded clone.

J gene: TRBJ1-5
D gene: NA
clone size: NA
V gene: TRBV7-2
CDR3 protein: CASDQGLGNQPQHF
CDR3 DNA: TGTGCCAGCGATCAGGGTCTAGGGAATCAGCCCCAGCATTTT

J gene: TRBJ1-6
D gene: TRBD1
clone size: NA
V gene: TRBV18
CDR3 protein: CASSPGTGIGNSPLHF
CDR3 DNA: TGTGCCAGCTCACCCGGGACAGGGATCGGGAATTCACCCCTCCACTTT

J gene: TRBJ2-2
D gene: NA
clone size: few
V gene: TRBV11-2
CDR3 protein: CASSAPGSSGGELFF
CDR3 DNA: TGTGCCAGCAGCGCGCCGGGATCTTCTGGGGGGGAGCTGTTTTTT

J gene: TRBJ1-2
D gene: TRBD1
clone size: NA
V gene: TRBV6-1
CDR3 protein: CASSEYRQGYGYTF
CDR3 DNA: TGTGCCAGCAGTGAATACCGACAGGGCTATGGCTACACCTTC

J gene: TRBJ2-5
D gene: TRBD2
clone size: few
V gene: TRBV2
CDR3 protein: CASSPGAGGRETQYF
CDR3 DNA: TGTGCCAGCAGCCCAGGGGCGGGGGGCCGGGAGACCCAGTACTTC

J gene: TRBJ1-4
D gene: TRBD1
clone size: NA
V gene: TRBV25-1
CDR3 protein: CASSDPKSGQAANEKLFF
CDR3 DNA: TGTGCCAGCAGTGATCCGAAGTCCGGACAGGCAGCTAATGAAAAACTGTTTTTT

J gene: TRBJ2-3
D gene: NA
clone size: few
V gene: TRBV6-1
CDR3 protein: CASSGTGYTDTQYF
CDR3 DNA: TGTGCCAGCAGTGGTACAGGGTACACAGATACGCAGTATTTT

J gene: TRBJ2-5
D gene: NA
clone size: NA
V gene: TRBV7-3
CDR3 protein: CASSLGGRETQYF
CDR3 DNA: TGTGCCAGCAGCTTAGGGGGGAGAGAGACCCAGTACTTC

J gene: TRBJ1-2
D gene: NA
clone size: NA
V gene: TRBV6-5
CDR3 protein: CASSFGQLYGYTF
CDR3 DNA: TGTGCCAGCAGTTTTGGACAGCTCTATGGCTACACCTTC

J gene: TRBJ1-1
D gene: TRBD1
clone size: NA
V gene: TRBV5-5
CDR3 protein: CASSPVGTGEDEAFF
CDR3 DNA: TGTGCCAGCAGCCCGGTGGGGACAGGAGAGGATGAAGCTTTCTTT

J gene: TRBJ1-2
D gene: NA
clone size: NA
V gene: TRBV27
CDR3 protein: CASSLGRTNYGYTF
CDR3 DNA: TGTGCCAGCAGTTTGGGCAGAACTAACTATGGCTACACCTTC

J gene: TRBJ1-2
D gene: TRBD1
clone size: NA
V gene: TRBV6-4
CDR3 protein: CASSEEPGTAYGYTF
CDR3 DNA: TGTGCCAGCAGTGAAGAGCCCGGGACAGCCTATGGCTACACCTTC

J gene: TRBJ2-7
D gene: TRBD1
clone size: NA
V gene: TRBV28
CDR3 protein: CASSLWRDRRYEQYF
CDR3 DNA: TGTGCCAGCAGTTTATGGAGGGACAGACGCTACGAGCAGTACTTC

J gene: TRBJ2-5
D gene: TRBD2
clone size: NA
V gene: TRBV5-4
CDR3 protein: CASSSRTSQQETQYF
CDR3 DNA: TGTGCCAGCAGCTCACGGACTAGCCAACAAGAGACCCAGTACTTC

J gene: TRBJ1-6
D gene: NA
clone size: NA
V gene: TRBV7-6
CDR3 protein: CASSLTKSGYNSPLHF
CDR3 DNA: TGTGCCAGCAGCTTAACCAAGTCCGGCTATAATTCACCCCTCCACTTT

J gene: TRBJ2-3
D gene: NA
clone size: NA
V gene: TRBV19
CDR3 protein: CASSRRQDQTVSTQYF
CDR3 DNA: TGTGCCAGTAGCCGCCGACAGGACCAAACCGTTAGTACGCAGTATTTT

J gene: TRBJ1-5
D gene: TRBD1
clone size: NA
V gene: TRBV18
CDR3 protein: CASSMSGGGNQPQHF
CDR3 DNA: TGTGCCAGCTCAATGTCAGGGGGCGGCAATCAGCCCCAGCATTTT

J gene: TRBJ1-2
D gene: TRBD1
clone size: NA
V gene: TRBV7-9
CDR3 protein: CASSIIGTGQATFNYGYTF
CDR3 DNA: TGTGCCAGCAGCATTATTGGGACAGGACAGGCCACCTTTAACTATGGCTACACCTTC

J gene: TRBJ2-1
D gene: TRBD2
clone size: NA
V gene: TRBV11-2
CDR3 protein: CASSYEGGRTNEQFF
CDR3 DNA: TGTGCCAGCAGCTATGAGGGAGGGAGGACTAATGAGCAGTTCTTC

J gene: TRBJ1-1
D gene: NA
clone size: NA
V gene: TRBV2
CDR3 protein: CASRPDTEAFF
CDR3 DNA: TGTGCCAGCAGGCCGGACACTGAAGCTTTCTTT

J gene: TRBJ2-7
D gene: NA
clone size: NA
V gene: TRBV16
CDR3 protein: CASSQTIVEGFEQYF
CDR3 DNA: TGTGCCAGCAGCCAAACAATAGTTGAGGGTTTCGAGCAGTACTTC

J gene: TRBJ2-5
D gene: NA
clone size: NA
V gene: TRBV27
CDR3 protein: CASSTGETQYF
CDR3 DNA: TGTGCCAGCAGTACCGGGGAGACCCAGTACTTC

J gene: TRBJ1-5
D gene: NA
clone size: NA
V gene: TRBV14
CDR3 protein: CASSQGSNQPQHF
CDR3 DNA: TGTGCCAGCAGCCAGGGCAGCAATCAGCCCCAGCATTTT

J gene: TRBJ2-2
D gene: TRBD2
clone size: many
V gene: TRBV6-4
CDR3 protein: CASQTSGDTGELFF
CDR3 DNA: TGTGCCAGCCAGACTAGCGGGGACACCGGGGAGCTGTTTTTT

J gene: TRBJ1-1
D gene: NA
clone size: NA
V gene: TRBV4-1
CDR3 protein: CASSHIGGGEAFF
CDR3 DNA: TGCGCCAGCAGCCACATCGGTGGGGGCGAAGCTTTCTTT

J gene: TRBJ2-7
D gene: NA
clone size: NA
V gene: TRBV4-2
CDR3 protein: CASSQDPNYEQYF
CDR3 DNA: TGTGCCAGCAGCCAAGATCCTAACTACGAGCAGTACTTC

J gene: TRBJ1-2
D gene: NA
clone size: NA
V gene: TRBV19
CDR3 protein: CASSISATSGGYTF
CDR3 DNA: TGTGCCAGTAGTATATCGGCCACCTCAGGGGGCTACACCTTC

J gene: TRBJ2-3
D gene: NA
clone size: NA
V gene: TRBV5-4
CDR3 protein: CASSLSSRPDTQYF
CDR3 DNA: TGTGCCAGCAGCTTGTCATCTAGACCGGATACGCAGTATTTT

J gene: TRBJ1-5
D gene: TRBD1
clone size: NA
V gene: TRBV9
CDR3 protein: CASNPRDRDNQPQHF
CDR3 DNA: TGTGCCAGCAACCCCCGGGACAGGGACAATCAGCCCCAGCATTTT

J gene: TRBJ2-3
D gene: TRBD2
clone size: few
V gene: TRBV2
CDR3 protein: CASRARLAGGRNTQYF
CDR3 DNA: TGTGCCAGCAGAGCCAGACTAGCGGGGGGGCGGAATACGCAGTATTTT

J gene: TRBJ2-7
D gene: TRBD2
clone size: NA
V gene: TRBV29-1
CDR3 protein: CSVDPPGREQQYF
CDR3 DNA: TGCAGCGTGGACCCCCCAGGGAGGGAGCAGCAGTACTTC

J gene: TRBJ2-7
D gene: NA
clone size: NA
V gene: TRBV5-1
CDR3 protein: CASSETTGQEQYF
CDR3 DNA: TGCGCCAGCAGCGAAACAACAGGGCAAGAGCAGTACTTC

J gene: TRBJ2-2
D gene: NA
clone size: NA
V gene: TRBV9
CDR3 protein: CASSVPREARNTGELFF
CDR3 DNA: TGTGCCAGCAGCGTTCCCCGTGAGGCCCGAAACACCGGGGAGCTGTTTTTT

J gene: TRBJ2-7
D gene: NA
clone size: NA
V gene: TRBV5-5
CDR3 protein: CASSTGFYEQYF
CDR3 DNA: TGTGCCAGCAGCACGGGGTTCTACGAGCAGTACTTC